This is a list of T cell receptor beta chains from one sample in a study of monozygotic twins with inflammatory bowel disease. Each CDR3 protein gets one entry in TCRdb, which reprocessed the 5' RACE reads and gives no DNA. This table lists 150,000 or so distinct CDR3 sequences. Sequencing was performed on blood. Receptors originate from a human donor with ulcerative colitis or Crohn's disease, or a healthy co-twin of an affected twin (not recorded which). Each CDR3 is given with its conserved first and last residue.

v_gene: TRBV25-1; j_gene: TRBJ2-7; len: 15; CDR3aa: CASRERHQTFYEQYF
v_gene: TRBV4-3; j_gene: TRBJ1-1; len: 15; CDR3aa: CASSQDPGGYTEAFF
v_gene: TRBV7-2; j_gene: TRBJ2-1; len: 15; CDR3aa: CASSLVAYTYNEQFF
v_gene: TRBV18; j_gene: TRBJ2-7; len: 12; CDR3aa: CASSPQGFEQYF
v_gene: TRBV3-1; j_gene: TRBJ2-1; len: 16; CDR3aa: CASSLSWTGAYNEQFF
v_gene: TRBV20-1; j_gene: TRBJ1-1; len: 13; CDR3aa: CSASVGTNTEAFF
v_gene: TRBV15; j_gene: TRBJ2-1; len: 16; CDR3aa: CATSRGLAGGFGEQFF
v_gene: TRBV5-1; j_gene: TRBJ1-4; len: 15; CDR3aa: CASSRRSGGVEKLFF
v_gene: TRBV15; j_gene: TRBJ2-3; len: 15; CDR3aa: CATSRDSGSTDTQYF
v_gene: TRBV3-1; j_gene: TRBJ2-1; len: 13; CDR3aa: CASGALANNEQFF
v_gene: TRBV29-1; j_gene: TRBJ1-1; len: 13; CDR3aa: CSVTSGSGIEAFF
v_gene: TRBV5-1; j_gene: TRBJ2-3; len: 15; CDR3aa: CASSLGVQGGDTQYF
v_gene: TRBV14; j_gene: TRBJ1-1; len: 14; CDR3aa: CASSQGSVGTEAFF
v_gene: TRBV18; j_gene: TRBJ1-1; len: 14; CDR3aa: CASSPRDATDWAFF
v_gene: TRBV28; j_gene: TRBJ2-1; len: 16; CDR3aa: CASSSRAGEPYNEQFF
v_gene: TRBV7-9; j_gene: TRBJ2-2; len: 16; CDR3aa: CASTPTRIAQPGELFF
v_gene: TRBV7-9; j_gene: TRBJ1-3; len: 16; CDR3aa: CASSLKQGAPGNTIYF
v_gene: TRBV10-3; j_gene: TRBJ1-1; len: 14; CDR3aa: CAISDLGGNTEAFF
v_gene: TRBV6-2/TRBV6-3; j_gene: TRBJ2-1; len: 11; CDR3aa: CASSYGNEQFF
v_gene: TRBV7-9; j_gene: TRBJ2-1; len: 14; CDR3aa: CASRSRVANNEQFF
v_gene: TRBV19; j_gene: TRBJ2-3; len: 15; CDR3aa: CASSFGQGETDTQYF
v_gene: TRBV20-1; j_gene: TRBJ2-1; len: 16; CDR3aa: CSARDQYAGIYNEQFF
v_gene: TRBV6-5; j_gene: TRBJ1-1; len: 15; CDR3aa: CASSYWGRANTEAFF
v_gene: TRBV6-6; j_gene: TRBJ2-5; len: 14; CDR3aa: CASSRDSPRETQYF
v_gene: TRBV20-1; j_gene: TRBJ2-2; len: 14; CDR3aa: CSARGLAGNGELFF
v_gene: TRBV15; j_gene: TRBJ2-3; len: 15; CDR3aa: CATSRDLRVTDTQYF
v_gene: TRBV11-2; j_gene: TRBJ1-5; len: 15; CDR3aa: CASSETGSSNQPQHF
v_gene: TRBV20-1; j_gene: TRBJ1-2; len: 14; CDR3aa: CSAPRDSADYGYTF
v_gene: TRBV24-1; j_gene: TRBJ2-1; len: 15; CDR3aa: CATSDFTGSGNEQFF
v_gene: TRBV7-3; j_gene: TRBJ2-5; len: 15; CDR3aa: CASSLMGQTQETQYF
v_gene: TRBV18; j_gene: TRBJ2-2; len: 15; CDR3aa: CASSPTLANTGELFF
v_gene: TRBV5-1; j_gene: TRBJ2-1; len: 15; CDR3aa: CASSTSGSSYNEQFF
v_gene: TRBV10-3; j_gene: TRBJ2-7; len: 12; CDR3aa: CAISGINYEQYF
v_gene: TRBV4-1; j_gene: TRBJ1-1; len: 15; CDR3aa: CASSQVEVRSTEAFF
v_gene: TRBV19; j_gene: TRBJ2-1; len: 14; CDR3aa: CASSTAGVYNEQFF
v_gene: TRBV6-1; j_gene: TRBJ2-7; len: 15; CDR3aa: CASKLAFLGYYEQYF
v_gene: TRBV5-1; j_gene: TRBJ2-1; len: 18; CDR3aa: CASSLAGLGQTSYNEQFF
v_gene: TRBV18; j_gene: TRBJ2-2; len: 17; CDR3aa: CASSRVLAGGPSGELFF
v_gene: TRBV7-2; j_gene: TRBJ1-2; len: 13; CDR3aa: CASSQRTGGGYTF
v_gene: TRBV24-1; j_gene: TRBJ2-7; len: 14; CDR3aa: CATSAPGLGYEQYF
v_gene: TRBV20-1; j_gene: TRBJ1-4; len: 14; CDR3aa: CSATTPATNEKLFF
v_gene: TRBV16; j_gene: TRBJ2-1; len: 14; CDR3aa: CASSQFFQNNEQFF
v_gene: TRBV7-2; j_gene: TRBJ1-5; len: 16; CDR3aa: CASSLAPGTGNQPQHF
v_gene: TRBV4-1; j_gene: TRBJ1-1; len: 14; CDR3aa: CASSKGQLLTEAFF
v_gene: TRBV6-5; j_gene: TRBJ2-1; len: 13; CDR3aa: CASSQDRVNEQFF
v_gene: TRBV12-3/TRBV12-4; j_gene: TRBJ1-2; len: 13; CDR3aa: CASSFPGGGGYTF
v_gene: TRBV5-1; j_gene: TRBJ2-7; len: 14; CDR3aa: CASSLGGGPYEQYF